Below are 8 T cell receptor beta chains sequenced from a single sample in a study of CD8 T cells in ankylosing spondylitis. TCRdb reprocessed the 5' RACE reads with MiXCR, giving one entry per CDR3 protein. The profile shows some 63,000 distinct CDR3 sequences, roughly 6.1% of them singletons. Sequencing input: synovial fluid, either unsorted or a sorted T cell fraction (not recorded which). Every receptor here comes from a male donor with ankylosing spondylitis.

At least ten counts were recorded for this clonotype. The chain carries TRBV20-1 and TRBJ2-3, with a weak D call TRBD1 (6 bases). Trimming removed 6 bases at V and 6 bases at J, with 13 bases between. Germline V gene sequence: CDR1 DFQATT, CDR2 SNEGSKA (reference sequence). CDR3 length: 12 amino acids. CDR3: CSAENRADTQYF. CDR3 nucleotides: TGCAGTGCCGAAAACAGGGCTGATACGCAGTATTTT.

This clonotype was recorded many times. The V and J genes are TRBV4-1 and TRBJ2-1; 9 bases are a match to TRBD1. Germline V gene data show CDR1 as MGHRA and CDR2 as YSYEKL. V trimming: 3 bases; J trimming: 9 bases; junction bases outside the gene matches: 12. CDR3 length equals 16 residues. This CDR3 reads CASSHLTGTGKSEQFF. The CDR3 nucleotides read TGCGCCAGCAGCCATCTCACCGGGACAGGGAAAAGTGAGCAGTTCTTC.

About this clonotype itself: Likely a read error: the CDR3 ends without its conserved phenylalanine or tryptophan. This chain connects TRBV28 to TRBJ1-6; D is undetermined. Germline CDR1 reads MDHEN; CDR2 reads SYDVKM. The CDR3 loop spans 17 amino acids. Trimming pared 1 base from V and 4 bases from J, leaving 14 bases between. CDR3 sequence: CASSLLEDPLYNSPLHC. The DNA of the CDR3 is TGTGCCAGCAGTTTATTAGAGGATCCTCTTTATAATTCACCCCTCCACTGT.

Comment on this clonotype: A much larger clone is a single base away; this may be a read error. The V call is TRBV29-1, the J call TRBJ2-7; D gene uncertain. V lost 4 bases and J 9 bases, leaving 13 bases between the germline ends. Germline V gives CDR1 SQVTM, CDR2 ANQGSEA. The length of the CDR3 is 11 residues. CDR3 sequence (DNA): TGCAGCGTTGGGAGTTCACGAGGGCAGTACTTC. It yields the protein CSVGSSRGQYF.

This clonotype turned up a few times. The rearrangement links TRBV30 to TRBJ2-7; TRBD2 agrees at 8 bases. V lost 1 base and J lost 2; bases outside the gene matches: 7. The length of the CDR3 is 15 residues. Germline lookup yields CDR1 GTSNPN and CDR2 SVGIG (reference sequence). The DNA for the CDR3 is TGTGCCTGGAGTGCGGGTAGCGGGATACCCTACGAGCAGTACTTC. It codes for CAWSAGSGIPYEQYF.

This clonotype was observed many times. The chain couples TRBV7-2 to TRBJ1-5; a possible D gene is TRBD1 (6 bases). Trimming pared 4 bases from V and 7 bases from J, leaving 8 bases between. Germline V gene lookup returns CDR1 SGHTA and CDR2 FQGNSA. This CDR3 is built from 12 residues. The DNA of the CDR3 is TGTGCCAGCAGCTCCAGGGGACAGCCCCAGCATTTT. Protein product: CASSSRGQPQHF.

This clonotype showed up many times. The chain combines TRBV6-1 with TRBJ2-1; no clear D. This CDR3 comprises 11 residues. V gave up 2 bases and J gave up 9 bases, with 5 bases separating them. The germline CDR1 and CDR2 sequences are MNHNS and SASEGT. The chain's CDR3 is CASSEITEQFF. The DNA of the CDR3 is TGTGCCAGCAGTGAAATTACTGAGCAGTTCTTC.

This rearrangement joins TRBV5-1 to TRBJ2-3; 7 nucleotides agree with TRBD2. The V and J ends lost 2 bases and 6 bases, in that order; junction bases with no gene match: 0. The CDR3 sequence is 12 residues long. Germline V gene lookup returns CDR1 SGHRS and CDR2 YFSETQ. CDR3 region: CASSLLADTQYF. For the CDR3, the DNA is TGCGCCAGCAGCTTACTAGCGGATACGCAGTATTTT.